This TCR beta chain was identified in a study of vaccination effects on CD4 cells after COVID-19. The data were produced by immunoSEQ multiplex PCR, yet TCRdb's version contains in-frame clones alone and is incomplete. Here the sample spans about 25,000 clones, roughly 76% being singletons. This clone was seen a single time. Its matching antigen is unknown. Antigen-specific CD4+ T cell clonotypes were called by their expansion after viral peptide-pool culture in ViraFEST. Upon completion of 10 to 11 days in culture, CD4+ T cells were isolated. A PCR test confirmed that the person had SARS-CoV-2 infection between March and December 2020. Per the germline V gene, CDR1 is SGHNT and CDR2 is YENEEA. V was clipped by 0 bases and J by 9 bases, with 10 bases between them. This CDR3 has 13 amino acids.

The sequencing here drew on CD4+ T cells from PBMCs cultured with SARS-CoV-2 spike peptides, taken before COVID-19 vaccination. This chain links TRBV11-3 with TRBJ2-3; D perhaps matches TRBD1 (6 bases). This receptor was identified in a human donor who had a prior SARS-CoV-2 infection. CDR3 residues: CASSLDEGETQYF. CDR3 in DNA: TGTGCCAGCAGCTTAGATGAGGGGGAAACGCAGTATTTT.